The 5 T cell receptor beta chains in this list originate from one sample, sequenced in a study of T cells after somatic rescue of genetic block. TCRdb's copy holds only in-frame clones and misses some; the assay was immunoSEQ multiplex PCR. The profile covers 85,000 to 100,000 clones, with over 80% appearing a single time and 1.6% taken by the ten largest. Sequencing was performed on peripheral blood mononuclear cells (PBMCs). The source is a woman aged 18 to 35.

The rearrangement joins TRBV6-1 to TRBJ2-5, with TRBD1 as a possible D gene (6 bases). This CDR3 has 12 residues. The V end lost 6 bases, the J end lost 6 bases, and 11 bases lay between the germline ends. Germline V gene lookup returns CDR1 MNHNS and CDR2 SASEGT. The CDR3 DNA is TGTGCCAGCAGCGAATGGGGGCAGACCCAGTACTTC. Its translation: CASSEWGQTQYF.

This chain links TRBV19 with TRBJ1-1; 7 positions match TRBD1. Germline V gene lookup returns CDR1 LNHDA and CDR2 SQIVND (reference sequence). The CDR3 is 14 amino acids. V shed 2 bases, J shed 11 bases, and the junction held 11 bases outside the gene matches. The CDR3 DNA reads TGTGCCAGTAGTATATCCTCCCCCGACAGGGCTGCTTTCTTT. Amino acid sequence: CASSISSPDRAAFF.

The J gene is TRBJ1-1, the V gene TRBV25-1; TRBD1 matches at 7 bases. V lost 8 bases, J lost 5 bases, and 8 bases stayed unmatched. The CDR3 consists of 13 residues. The germline V gene has CDR1 MGHDK and CDR2 SYGVNS. The CDR3 bases are TGTGCCAGCTTTACAGGGGATCGGACTGAAGCTTTCTTT. Its protein is CASFTGDRTEAFF. Full variable domain (missing parts from reference TRBV25-1 and TRBJ1-1): EADIYQTPRYLVIGTGKKITLECSQTMGHDKMYWYQQDPGMELHLIHYSYGVNSTEKGDLSSESTVSRIRTEHFPLTLESARPSHTSQYLCASFTGDRTEAFFGQGTRLTVV.

V is TRBV6-6 and J is TRBJ2-7; 8 bases align to TRBD2. V was pared by 2 bases and J by 3 bases, with 9 bases of the junction left unmatched. Germline loops: CDR1 MNHNY, CDR2 SVGAGI (reference sequence). The CDR3 runs to 16 residues. The CDR3 nucleotides read TGTGCCAGCAGTTACACCACTAGCGGCTTTAACTACGAGCAGTACTTC. As protein: CASSYTTSGFNYEQYF.

The chain combines TRBV10-3 with TRBJ2-5, with D uncertain. Trimming cost V 0 bases and J 5 bases, with 13 bases left between them. CDR3 length equals 15 residues. CDR1 ENHRY and CDR2 SYGVKD come from the germline V gene. The CDR3 DNA reads TGTGCCATCAGTGAGTCGAGTATAGGCCAGGAGACCCAGTACTTC. Its translation: CAISESSIGQETQYF.